This T cell receptor beta chain was sequenced for a study of control samples from healthy donors and cancer patients (dated by TCRdb to about 2020). About this clone itself: Which antigen it targets is not known. There are no base qualities to consult, and no much larger clone falls within one base.

Via the germline V gene, CDR1 is SGHRS and CDR2 YFSETQ. The CDR3 spans 15 residues, from the cysteine through the phenylalanine. The sequence is cut down to CDR3 DNA, 45 bases in frame from base 1. Relative to germline, V is 4 bases shorter and J is 3 bases shorter, with 14 bases between their ends. The library relied on the immunoSEQ multiplex PCR assay. The table was pulled from immuneACCESS by TCRdb, which kept in-frame rearrangements only. Such tables lose some clones; where checked, under half of the loss comes from unresolved V genes, and the rest has no known cause. In all, the sample holds around 76,000 clones, and about 93% of those were seen once. The ten largest clones take up around 6.5% of the sample.

Recombination connected TRBV5-1 to TRBJ2-1; the D gene is unclear. This TCR was recovered from a woman in her thirties or forties in good health. Sequencing was done on a sample of blood. The nucleotide sequence is given as TGCGCCAGCAGCAGCCGAGCTGAGAGCTACAATGAGCAGTTCTTC. Its protein product is CASSSRAESYNEQFF.